This TCR beta chain was found in a study of T cell responses to AZD1222 COVID-19 vaccine. General study results and limits: Clonal diversity may have been underestimated in mostly white British donors. Unmutated variant regions are reportedly the target of nearly half of TCRs that are spike-specific.

TCRdb keeps only in-frame clones here, not all; method: immunoSEQ multiplex PCR. Of 95,000 to 150,000 clones in the sample, approximately 88% are singletons; the top ten hold more than 4%. Of note for this clone: Its target is not known.

The V end was cut by 5 bases, the J end by 4 bases, with 12 bases between. The V gene's germline CDR1 is SGHVS and CDR2 FQNEAQ. CDR3 length: 14 residues. The chain has TRBV7-8 and TRBJ1-5; no reliable D call. Sequences were derived from peripheral blood, sampled on day 0 of AZD1222 vaccination. This sequence originates from an adult in good health. The CDR3 DNA is TGTGCCAGCAGCGACCGCTACAGAAATCAGCCCCAGCATTTT. Encoded protein: CASSDRYRNQPQHF.